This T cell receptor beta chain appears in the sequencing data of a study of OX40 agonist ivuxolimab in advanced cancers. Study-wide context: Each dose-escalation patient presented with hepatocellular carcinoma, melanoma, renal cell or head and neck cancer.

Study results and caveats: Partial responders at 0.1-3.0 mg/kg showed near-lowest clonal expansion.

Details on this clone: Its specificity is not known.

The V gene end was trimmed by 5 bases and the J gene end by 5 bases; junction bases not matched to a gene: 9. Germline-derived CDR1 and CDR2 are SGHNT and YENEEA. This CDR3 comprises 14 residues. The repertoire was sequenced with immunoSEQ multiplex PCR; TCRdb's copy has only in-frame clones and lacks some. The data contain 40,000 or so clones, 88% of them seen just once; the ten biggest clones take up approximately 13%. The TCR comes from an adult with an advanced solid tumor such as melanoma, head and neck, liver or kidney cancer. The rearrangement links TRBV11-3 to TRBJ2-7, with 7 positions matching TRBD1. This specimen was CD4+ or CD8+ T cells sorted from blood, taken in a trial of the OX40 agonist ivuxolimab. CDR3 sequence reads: CASSPGTVIDEQYF. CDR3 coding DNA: TGTGCCAGCAGCCCAGGGACAGTTATCGACGAGCAGTACTTC.